The clone carrying this T cell receptor (beta chain) was seen once. This entry is derived from a study of blood T cell repertoires in COVID-19. Whole-study context: From T cells, B-cell-depleted T cells, or PBMCs came the material, which was cDNA or gDNA.

Using immunoSEQ multiplex PCR, the repertoire was profiled, and TCRdb retains in-frame clones only, with some absent. The sample has under 450,000 clones, 86% seen once. In Seattle, patients joined the study during active infection and were tracked longitudinally. This CDR3 has 13 amino acids. The germline V gene has CDR1 SGHVS and CDR2 FNYEAQ. Trimming left V 1 base short and J 4 bases short, with 6 bases between. The chain employs TRBV7-6 and TRBJ2-3; D uncertain. Material for sequencing was peripheral blood. This receptor was identified in a woman aged 55-75 years with COVID-19, enrolled during active disease. The CDR3, as DNA: TGTGCCAGCAGCTTAGGACTTTCAGATACGCAGTATTTT. This translates into CASSLGLSDTQYF.